This record covers a single T cell receptor (beta chain). Antigen: not known. This sample was included in a study of cytomegalovirus exposure and HLA in healthy donors. Study-wide points: The study labeled 150 to 200 TCR beta chains cytomegalovirus-associated. There were some public TCRs occurring in many donors, but most TCR sequences were rare. A few CMV-associated chains proved CMV antigen-specific in vitro.

V was pared by 4 bases and J by 4 bases, with 9 bases between. The V gene's germline CDR1 is SGHRS and CDR2 YFSETQ. CDR3 length equals 12 residues. Profiling relied on immunoSEQ multiplex PCR, and the TCRdb table lists in-frame clones only, not all of them. The repertoire holds 150,000 to 200,000 clones, with roughly nine tenths as singletons. V usage is TRBV5-1 and J usage is TRBJ2-7; D call uncertain. The sequenced sample was PBMCs. This receptor was identified in a man aged 18 to 30 in good health and CMV-seropositive. CDR3 DNA: TGCGCCAGCAGCACGAGTAGTTACGAGCAGTACTTC. This encodes CASSTSSYEQYF.